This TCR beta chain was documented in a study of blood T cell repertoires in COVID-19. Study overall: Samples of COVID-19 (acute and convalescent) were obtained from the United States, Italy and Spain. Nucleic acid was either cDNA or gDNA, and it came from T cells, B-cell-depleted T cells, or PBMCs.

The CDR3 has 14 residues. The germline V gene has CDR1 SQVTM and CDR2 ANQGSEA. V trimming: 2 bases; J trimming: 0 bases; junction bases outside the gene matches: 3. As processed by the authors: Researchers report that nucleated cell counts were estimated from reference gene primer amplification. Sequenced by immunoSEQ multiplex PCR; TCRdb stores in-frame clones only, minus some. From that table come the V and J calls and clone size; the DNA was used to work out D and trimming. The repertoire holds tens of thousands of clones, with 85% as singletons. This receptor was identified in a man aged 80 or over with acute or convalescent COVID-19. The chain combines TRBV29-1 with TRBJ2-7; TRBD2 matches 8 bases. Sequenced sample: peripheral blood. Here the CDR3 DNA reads TGCAGCGTTGAACCGACTAGCGACTCCTACGAGCAGTACTTC. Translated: CSVEPTSDSYEQYF.